The 27 T cell receptor beta chains in this list originate from one sample, sequenced in a study of T cells in Graves' hyperthyroidism and ophthalmopathy. There were TCR beta CDR3 regions amplified from RNA transcripts. TCR CDR3 regions were first amplified by RT-PCR with HTBI primers. From the multiplex PCR reads, TCRdb called clonotypes with MiXCR, one entry per CDR3 protein. The sample contains 550,000 to 800,000 distinct CDR3 sequences, 15% to 20% of which appear only once. The sequencing sample was made of blood. Source of these receptors: a middle-aged man with Graves' hyperthyroidism.

This clonotype was detected only a few times. The V and J genes are TRBV24-1 and TRBJ2-1; 9 nucleotides align to TRBD1. Trimming cost V 2 bases and J 2 bases; bases outside gene matches: 12. Per the germline V gene, CDR1 is KGHDR and CDR2 is SFDVKD. The CDR3 loop spans 19 amino acids. The CDR3 DNA sequence: TGTGCCACCAGTGATTCCCGTCCCGGGACAGGGTCGGCCTACAATGAGCAGTTCTTC. Protein: CATSDSRPGTGSAYNEQFF.

V gene TRBV19 combines with J gene TRBJ2-2, with D possibly matching TRBD1 (5 bases). Between the trimmed V and J ends, which lost 8 bases and 4 bases, there was a span of 14 bases. The germline V gene encodes CDR1 LNHDA and CDR2 SQIVND (reference sequence). The CDR3 has 14 amino acids. In nucleotides, the CDR3 is TGTGCCAGTCGAGTTGGCAGGGCCACCGGGGAGCTGTTTTTT. Amino acids: CASRVGRATGELFF.

This clonotype was seen repeatedly, ten times or more. The chain has TRBV3-1 and TRBJ2-7, with D possibly matching TRBD1 (6 bases). The CDR3 is made up of 16 amino acids. Deletions cut 3 bases from V and 0 bases from J, with 15 bases between. Germline V lookup: CDR1 LGHDT, CDR2 YNNKEL (reference sequence). The CDR3 reads CASSQALTGLSYEQYF. For the CDR3, the DNA is TGTGCCAGCAGCCAGGCCCTCACAGGGCTCTCCTACGAGCAGTACTTC.

This clonotype was detected many times. V and J are TRBV28 and TRBJ2-7; perhaps TRBD2 as D (7 bases). Germline CDR1 MDHEN, CDR2 SYDVKM. CDR3 size: 15 residues. Trimming took off 4 bases at V and 6 bases at J, with 19 bases between the two ends. The CDR3 protein is CASSWDIVSSGEQYF. DNA for the CDR3: TGTGCCAGCAGTTGGGACATCGTTTCTAGCGGCGAGCAGTACTTC.

This clonotype was counted ten times or more. The genes are TRBV30 and TRBJ1-1; no clear D. CDR1 GTSNPN and CDR2 SVGIG come from the germline V gene (reference sequence). The CDR3 is 13 residues long. V dropped 2 bases and J dropped 5 bases, with 12 bases sitting between them. The CDR3 loop is CAWSHTRRTEAFF. In nucleotides, the CDR3 is TGTGCCTGGAGTCATACACGAAGAACTGAAGCTTTCTTT. The full variable domain, its missing parts supplied by reference TRBV30 and TRBJ1-1, is SQTIHQWPATLVQPVGSPLSLECTVEGTSNPNLYWYRQAAGRGLQLLFYSVGIGQISSEVPQNLSASRPQDRQFILSSKKLLLSDSGFYLCAWSHTRRTEAFFGQGTRLTVV.

This clonotype was counted at least ten times. The chain combines TRBV6-1 with TRBJ2-3; 10 positions match TRBD1. Germline CDR1 and CDR2: MNHNS and SASEGT. This CDR3 has 15 amino acids. With V trimmed by 5 bases and J by 5 bases, 7 bases remained unmatched. CDR3 amino acids: CASSLGQGVKDTQYF. The CDR3 nucleotides read TGTGCCAGCAGTCTTGGACAGGGGGTTAAAGATACGCAGTATTTT.

This clonotype was seen repeatedly, ten times or more. This rearrangement joins TRBV6-1 to TRBJ2-7; TRBD1 matches at 10 bases. Germline V gives CDR1 MNHNS, CDR2 SASEGT. V lost 5 bases to trimming and J lost 2 bases; unmatched junction nucleotides: 6. This CDR3 is built from 15 residues. The CDR3 DNA reads as TGTGCCAGCAGTTTATCGGGACAGGGGACCTACGAGCAGTACTTC. It translates to CASSLSGQGTYEQYF.

This clonotype has a handful of counts. The gene calls are TRBV29-1 and TRBJ2-7; possible D gene TRBD2, 5 bases. The germline CDR1 and CDR2 sequences are SQVTM and ANQGSEA. This CDR3 is 13 amino acids long. The V end was cut by 6 bases, the J end by 0 bases, with 12 bases between. The CDR3, as DNA: TGCAGCGTGAATGCGGGCAACTCCTACGAGCAGTACTTC. This translates into CSVNAGNSYEQYF.

The sample holds many counts of this clonotype. V and J are TRBV20-1 and TRBJ2-7; 7 bases agree with TRBD2. The CDR3 is 15 residues long. After removal of 5 bases from V and 3 bases from J, the junction contained 13 bases not matched to a gene. In germline, CDR1 is DFQATT, CDR2 SNEGSKA (reference sequence). This CDR3 reads CSALTTSGGSYEQYF. In DNA form, the CDR3 reads TGCAGTGCTCTAACGACGAGCGGCGGGAGCTACGAGCAGTACTTC.

CDR3 in DNA: TGTGCCAGCAGTCCAACTAGGGACAGGCCCACCTACGAGCAGTACTTC. This codes for CASSPTRDRPTYEQYF. The chain has TRBV28 and TRBJ2-7; 8 positions agree with TRBD1. This CDR3 region has 16 residues. CDR1 MDHEN and CDR2 SYDVKM come from the germline V gene. Losses at the gene ends were 5 bases for V and 2 bases for J; bases not matched to a gene: 11.

The chain uses TRBV28 and TRBJ1-1; no reliable D call. Germline V CDR1 and CDR2: MDHEN, SYDVKM. The V and J ends lost 2 bases and 1 base respectively, with 11 bases between them. The CDR3 contains 15 residues. CDR3 residues: CASSLTRFRNTEAFF. The CDR3 bases are TGTGCCAGCAGTTTAACGCGGTTTAGGAACACTGAAGCTTTCTTT.

This clonotype was seen a handful of times. V is TRBV24-1 and J is TRBJ2-7; 9 bases are shared with TRBD1. Germline V gives CDR1 KGHDR, CDR2 SFDVKD. The CDR3 sequence is 14 residues long. With 4 bases clipped from V and 3 bases from J, the junction kept 3 bases outside the gene matches. The CDR3 loop is CATSDSGQGYEQYF. The CDR3 DNA reads TGTGCCACCAGTGACTCGGGACAGGGCTACGAGCAGTACTTC.

This clonotype appeared many times. This sequence joins TRBV28 and TRBJ2-1, with D perhaps TRBD1 (7 bases). Trimming shortened V by 5 bases and J by 5 bases, and 16 bases separated the two germline ends. CDR3 size: 15 residues. CDR1 and CDR2 (germline): MDHEN, SYDVKM. The DNA for the CDR3 is TGTGCCAGCAGTCACCGCAGGGGGGTGGACAATGAGCAGTTCTTC. The encoded protein is CASSHRRGVDNEQFF.

This clonotype was detected only a few times. The V gene is TRBV7-2, the J gene TRBJ2-2; 11 bases match TRBD2. The CDR3 contains 16 residues. The trim removed 2 bases at V and 8 bases at J, leaving 7 bases unmatched. CDR1 and CDR2 from the germline V gene are SGHTA and FQGNSA. This chain's CDR3 is CASSLRTSGSGGELFF. CDR3 nucleotides: TGTGCCAGCAGCTTACGAACTAGCGGGAGTGGGGGGGAGCTGTTTTTT.

At least ten counts were recorded for this clonotype. This sequence joins TRBV2 and TRBJ2-7, with TRBD2 identical over 11 bases. V was clipped by 1 base and J by 5 bases; unmatched bases: 4. Germline assignment: CDR1 SNHLY and CDR2 FYNNEI. This CDR3 region has 15 residues. CDR3 region: CASSEGLAGGDEQYF. DNA for the CDR3: TGTGCCAGCAGTGAAGGCCTAGCGGGGGGTGACGAGCAGTACTTC.

The chain employs TRBV27 and TRBJ1-6, with D unclear. The germline V gene encodes CDR1 MNHEY and CDR2 SMNVEV (reference sequence). V gave up 3 bases and J gave up 0 bases, with 12 bases separating them. The CDR3 consists of 17 residues. The CDR3 DNA reads TGTGCCAGCAGTTTTTCAGCGAAGAGCTCCTATAATTCACCCCTCCACTTT. It translates to CASSFSAKSSYNSPLHF.

This clonotype was seen a handful of times. The V and J genes are TRBV5-1 and TRBJ1-1, with 7 nucleotides matching TRBD1. The CDR3 loop spans 14 amino acids. J lost 2 bases, V lost 6 bases, and 7 bases had no gene match. Looked up from germline, CDR1 is SGHRS and CDR2 is YFSETQ. The CDR3 loop reads CASTRGTDNTEAFF. The CDR3 DNA reads as TGCGCCAGCACCCGTGGGACAGATAACACTGAAGCTTTCTTT.

CDR3 sequence (DNA): TGTGCCAGCAGTCTACCGGGACGGCGTAGAGGCGAGCAGTACTTC. Its protein is CASSLPGRRRGEQYF. The chain combines TRBV27 with TRBJ2-7; TRBD1 or TRBD2 may be the D gene (5 bases each). The CDR3 is 15 amino acids. The V gene lost 5 bases and the J gene lost 6 bases, with 20 bases spanning the gap. Germline CDR1 MNHEY, CDR2 SMNVEV (reference sequence).

This clonotype was recorded at least ten times. CDR3: CASSLYRGFDEQFF. The CDR3 DNA follows: TGTGCCAGCAGTTTATACAGGGGGTTCGATGAGCAGTTCTTC. This chain connects TRBV28 to TRBJ2-1; TRBD1 matches at 8 bases. There are 14 residues in the CDR3. J was trimmed by 8 bases and V by 1 base; bases with no gene match: 4. The germline gives CDR1 MDHEN, CDR2 SYDVKM.

The chain uses TRBV24-1 and TRBJ2-6; 11 bases are a match to TRBD1. The CDR3 loop spans 18 amino acids. Germline-derived CDR1 and CDR2 are KGHDR and SFDVKD. V shed 5 bases, J shed 2 bases, and the junction held 7 bases outside the gene matches. CDR3 coding DNA: TGTGCCACCAGTGCCCCGGGACAGGGGGGGCCTGGGGCCAACGTCCTGACTTTC. Its translation is CATSAPGQGGPGANVLTF.

V gene TRBV4-1 combines with J gene TRBJ1-1; 9 nucleotides align to TRBD1. The CDR3 runs 15 residues. The ends lost 8 bases at V and 5 bases at J; junction bases unmatched: 12. Germline loops: CDR1 MGHRA, CDR2 YSYEKL. CDR3 region: CASVSIQGASTEAFF. The CDR3 DNA follows: TGCGCCAGCGTAAGTATACAGGGGGCGTCAACTGAAGCTTTCTTT.

The rearrangement joins TRBV29-1 to TRBJ1-2; D not certain. CDR3 length: 18 amino acids. V lost 0 bases and J lost 2, with 22 bases in between. Per the germline V gene, CDR1 is SQVTM and CDR2 is ANQGSEA. This CDR3 is CSVEEAWSGASTNYGYTF. The CDR3 DNA reads TGCAGCGTTGAAGAAGCGTGGTCAGGCGCCTCTACAAACTATGGCTACACCTTC.

There are a few counts of this clonotype. The rearrangement uses TRBV6-1 and TRBJ1-5; D is unresolved. The germline V and J ends were trimmed by 8 bases and 7 bases, with 15 bases remaining between them. The CDR3 covers 13 residues. CDR1 and CDR2 from the germline V gene are MNHNS and SASEGT. Written as DNA, the CDR3 is TGTGCCAGCTCTACTCAGGTTGGACAGCCCCAGCATTTT. It encodes CASSTQVGQPQHF.

A remark on this clonotype: This clone may be a read error of a much larger clone one base away. The V gene is TRBV20-1, the J gene TRBJ1-1; no clear D gene. CDR3 length equals 11 residues. Germline CDR1 is DFQATT and CDR2 is SNEGSKA (reference sequence). The CDR3 is CNASVAFEAFF. CDR3 DNA: TGCAATGCTTCAGTAGCCTTTGAAGCTTTCTTT.

V and J are TRBV27 and TRBJ2-2; D gene uncertain. Deletions cut 2 bases from V and 7 bases from J, with 8 bases between. Germline V CDR1 and CDR2: MNHEY, SMNVEV (reference sequence). The CDR3 has 13 amino acids. The CDR3 nucleotides read TGTGCCAGCAGTTTAACCCCTATCGGGGAGCTGTTTTTT. Translated, it gives CASSLTPIGELFF.

This clonotype was found many times. V and J are TRBV6-1 and TRBJ1-1; 7 bases fit TRBD1. J was trimmed by 3 bases and V by 4 bases; bases with no gene match: 2. The CDR3 has 13 amino acids. CDR1 is MNHNS, CDR2 SASEGT, per germline. CDR3 sequence reads: CASSGQGYTEAFF. As DNA, the CDR3 is TGTGCCAGCAGTGGACAGGGTTACACTGAAGCTTTCTTT.

This clonotype was observed at least ten times. The DNA of the CDR3 is TGTGCCAGCCACAGGGCCCTACCAGTCGGCTACACCTTC. Translating it yields CASHRALPVGYTF. The chain links TRBV28 to TRBJ1-2, with D possibly being TRBD1 (6 bases). V was shortened by 8 bases and J by 8 bases, with 18 bases between the two germline ends. Per the germline V gene, CDR1 is MDHEN and CDR2 is SYDVKM. The CDR3 spans 13 residues.